Each of the 30 T cell receptor beta chains below was sequenced from the same sample in a study of monozygotic twins with inflammatory bowel disease (dated by TCRdb to about 2019). The library came from 5' RACE. The sample was run on an Illumina HiSeq 2500. Each entry corresponds to one CDR3 protein sequence from reads that TCRdb reprocessed, and DNA is not given. This specimen's table enumerates roughly 100,000 distinct CDR3 sequences. Roughly 1.8% of the sample comes from the top ten. The sequencing input was blood. The receptors shown here come from a human donor with ulcerative colitis or Crohn's disease, or a healthy co-twin of an affected twin (not recorded which).

The chain carries TRBV21-1 and TRBJ2-4. TRBV21-1 is annotated as a pseudogene. The CDR3 is 14 residues long. CDR3 in amino acids: CASSARRAKNIQYF.

V gene TRBV4-3 combines with J gene TRBJ1-1. Looked up from germline, CDR1 is LGHNA and CDR2 is YSLEER. CDR3 length equals 16 residues. The CDR3 is CASSQDLGRPNTEAFF.

This chain links TRBV21-1 with TRBJ2-5. TRBV21-1 is designated a pseudogene. This CDR3 has 13 amino acids. The CDR3 region is CASSKGSQETQYF.

This chain joins TRBV19 and TRBJ2-3; the TCRdb call, TRBD2, lacks DNA for checking. CDR3 length equals 15 residues. Germline loops: CDR1 LNHDA, CDR2 SQIVND (reference sequence). The CDR3 protein is CAISTGRGAADTQYF.

The genes are TRBV12-3 or TRBV12-4 and TRBJ1-3; the D call from TCRdb, TRBD1, cannot be confirmed without DNA. The CDR3 has 16 amino acids. CDR3 sequence: CASSSKRTVVGNTIYF.

J is TRBJ2-2 and V is TRBV28. Germline CDR1 is MDHEN and CDR2 is SYDVKM. The CDR3 has 16 residues. The CDR3 protein is CASSLSAKRRTGELFF. Full variable domain (rest looked up from reference TRBV28 and TRBJ2-2): DVKVTQSSRYLVKRTGEKVFLECVQDMDHENMFWYRQDPGLGLRLIYFSYDVKMKEKGDIPEGYSVSREKKERFSLILESASTNQTSMYLCASSLSAKRRTGELFFGEGSRLTVL.

V and J are TRBV6-2 or TRBV6-3 and TRBJ2-1; absent DNA, TCRdb's TRBD1 call cannot be checked. Looked up from germline, CDR1 is MNHEY and CDR2 is SVGEGT. This CDR3 has 14 amino acids. The CDR3 region is CASSWGRVTNEQFF.

This chain links TRBV19 with TRBJ2-6. This CDR3 is built from 15 residues. Germline CDR1 is LNHDA and CDR2 is SQIVND (reference sequence). This CDR3 is CASSIGRPGANVLTF.

V usage is TRBV4-3 and J usage is TRBJ2-3; TCRdb's D gene call, TRBD1, goes unchecked for lack of DNA. The CDR3 contains 17 residues. CDR1 is LGHNA, CDR2 YSLEER, per germline. The CDR3 sequence: CASSQELVGAGGDTQYF.

The V call is TRBV5-1, the J call TRBJ1-6. The CDR3 has 15 residues. Germline V gene data show CDR1 as SGHRS and CDR2 as YFSETQ. The CDR3 reads CASSLSPRENLPLHF.

The chain couples TRBV20-1 to TRBJ2-5; the TCRdb call, TRBD2, lacks DNA for checking. The germline gives CDR1 DFQATT, CDR2 SNEGSKA (reference sequence). The CDR3 covers 14 residues. The chain's CDR3 is CSARARGWGGDQYF.

This chain joins TRBV18 and TRBJ1-2; TCRdb returns TRBD1, unconfirmable since there is no DNA. The CDR3 loop spans 13 amino acids. Germline V CDR1 and CDR2: KGHSH, LQKENI. The chain's CDR3 is CASSPGGFGGYTF.

The chain uses TRBV20-1 and TRBJ2-2. Per the germline V gene, CDR1 is DFQATT and CDR2 is SNEGSKA (reference sequence). The CDR3 sequence is 15 residues long. The CDR3 protein is CSARVTLHYTGELFF.

V gene TRBV11-2 combines with J gene TRBJ2-3. Germline values: CDR1 SGHAT, CDR2 FQNNGV. The length of the CDR3 is 14 residues. The CDR3 reads CATEGEAGTDTQYF.

The chain uses TRBV24-1 and TRBJ2-2; no DNA is available, so the TRBD1 call from TCRdb remains unchecked. This CDR3 is built from 17 residues. Germline CDR1 is KGHDR and CDR2 is SFDVKD. CDR3 in amino acids: CATSDLRRGPVTGELFF.

J is TRBJ2-7 and V is TRBV10-3; TCRdb picks TRBD2, but there is no DNA to check that call. The CDR3 totals 13 residues. CDR1 is ENHRY, CDR2 SYGVKD, per germline. The CDR3 reads CATGLAGDYEQYF.

The chain is built from TRBV7-2 and TRBJ2-6; the D call from TCRdb, TRBD1, cannot be confirmed without DNA. Germline CDR1 reads SGHTA; CDR2 reads FQGNSA. The CDR3 length is 16 residues. The chain's CDR3 is CASRKARVAGANVLTF. Using reference TRBV7-2 and TRBJ2-6 for the parts outside the CDR3, the full variable domain is GAGVSQSPSNKVTEKGKDVELRCDPISGHTALYWYRQSLGQGLEFLIYFQGNSAPDKSGLPSDRFSAERTGGSVSTLTIQRTQQEDSAVYLCASRKARVAGANVLTFGAGSRLTVL.

This rearrangement joins TRBV5-1 to TRBJ1-3. CDR3 length: 16 amino acids. Germline V gives CDR1 SGHRS, CDR2 YFSETQ. The CDR3 region is CASSLGTAAGGNTIYF.

This chain uses TRBV9 with TRBJ2-4; as DNA is missing, the TRBD2 call by TCRdb cannot be tested. CDR1 is SGDLS, CDR2 YYNGEE, per germline. The CDR3 has 19 residues. The chain's CDR3 is CASSVGGSGAGLAKNIQYF.

This chain connects TRBV18 to TRBJ2-3. This CDR3 is built from 13 residues. Germline V gene lookup returns CDR1 KGHSH and CDR2 LQKENI. The CDR3 region is CASSFDFTDTQYF.

The chain has TRBV12-3 or TRBV12-4 and TRBJ1-2. The CDR3 loop spans 13 amino acids. The CDR3 sequence: CASSLGTYGGYTF.

V and J are TRBV5-1 and TRBJ1-4; there is no DNA to check the TCRdb D call of TRBD1. CDR3 length equals 14 residues. Germline V gene lookup returns CDR1 SGHRS and CDR2 YFSETQ. The CDR3 sequence is CASRAGTGTEKLFF.

The chain combines TRBV19 with TRBJ2-7; TCRdb's assignment of TRBD1 cannot be checked, as there is no DNA. The CDR3 is 14 residues long. Germline V lookup: CDR1 LNHDA, CDR2 SQIVND (reference sequence). The CDR3 here is CASSTRSGSHEQYF.

This rearrangement joins TRBV4-3 to TRBJ1-2; lacking DNA, the TRBD1 call made by TCRdb goes unchecked. This CDR3 has 14 residues. Looked up from germline, CDR1 is LGHNA and CDR2 is YSLEER. The CDR3: CASSQLQGGRGYTF.

The CDR3 protein is CASSKQETQYF. The rearrangement joins TRBV11-1 to TRBJ2-5. CDR1 is SGHAT, CDR2 FQDESV, per germline (reference sequence). The CDR3 covers 11 residues.

The chain couples TRBV7-4 to TRBJ1-2; no DNA is available, so the TRBD1 call from TCRdb remains unchecked. The CDR3 runs 14 residues. Germline lookup yields CDR1 SGHVT and CDR2 SQSDAQ. This CDR3 is CASSTATGWKGYTF.

This chain links TRBV5-1 with TRBJ2-2; with no DNA, the TCRdb D assignment of TRBD2 cannot be verified. Germline values: CDR1 SGHRS, CDR2 YFSETQ. There are 14 residues in the CDR3. The CDR3 loop reads CASSFLSGTGELFF.

CDR3 region: CASSFRDSSYQETQYF. The V and J genes are TRBV7-2 and TRBJ2-5; TCRdb calls TRBD1, which cannot be checked without DNA. Germline V gene sequence: CDR1 SGHTA, CDR2 FQGNSA. The CDR3 has 16 residues.

The rearrangement uses TRBV5-1 and TRBJ2-7. This CDR3 is built from 13 residues. The germline V gene encodes CDR1 SGHRS and CDR2 YFSETQ. CDR3 in amino acids: CASSLPRGNEQYF.

The rearrangement uses TRBV28 and TRBJ2-5. The germline V gene encodes CDR1 MDHEN and CDR2 SYDVKM. The CDR3 totals 13 residues. This chain's CDR3 is CATNTWVKETQYF.